These 3 T cell receptor beta chains were all obtained from the same sample, sequenced in a study of CD8 T cells in Susac syndrome (dated by TCRdb to the late 2010s). Receptor amplification or capture employed the immunoSEQ multiplex PCR assay. RNA was extracted with the RNeasy kit and roughly 0.5 to 1 ug was reverse transcribed using random hexamers. TCRdb passed the public sequencing reads through fastp at Q25 and MiXCR, retaining productive beta sequences. Here each entry gathers all rows of one CDR3 protein and keeps the most common genes and DNA. The sample data list 160,000 or so distinct CDR3 sequences, and about 95% of these were observed just once. The ten largest clones take up around 0.16% of the sample. The sample taken for sequencing was CD8+ T cells from PBMCs. The receptors were sampled from a human donor with multiple sclerosis.

The chain is built from TRBV14 and TRBJ2-2; 7 bases align to TRBD1. V gave up 1 base and J gave up 5 bases; unmatched junction bases: 10. The CDR3 totals 17 residues. Germline CDR1 and CDR2: SGHDN and FVKESK. The CDR3 region has the DNA TGTGCCAGCAGCCAAGTCAGGACAGGTTTTGTTACCGGGGAGCTGTTTTTT. The encoded protein is CASSQVRTGFVTGELFF. Full variable domain (outside the CDR3, taken from reference TRBV14 and TRBJ2-2): EAGVTQFPSHSVIEKGQTVTLRCDPISGHDNLYWYRRVMGKEIKFLLHFVKESKQDESGMPNNRFLAERTGGTYSTLKVQPAELEDSGVYFCASSQVRTGFVTGELFFGEGSRLTVL.

This chain joins TRBV7-9 and TRBJ2-3, with 13 bases lining up with TRBD2. This CDR3 has 16 amino acids. V dropped 5 bases and J dropped 6; count of bases not matched to a gene: 8. CDR1 and CDR2 from the germline V gene are SEHNR and FQNEAQ (reference sequence). The CDR3 loop is CASSVTSGGARDTQYF. The CDR3, as DNA: TGTGCCAGCAGCGTAACTAGCGGGGGGGCCAGGGATACGCAGTATTTT.

This chain connects TRBV27 to TRBJ1-5; D gene ambiguous. The length of the CDR3 is 15 residues. Germline assignment: CDR1 MNHEY and CDR2 SMNVEV (reference sequence). The V end was cut by 4 bases, the J end by 2 bases, with 12 bases between. The chain's CDR3 is CASSSSGGRNQPQHF. The CDR3 region has the DNA TGTGCCAGCAGTTCATCGGGCGGACGCAATCAGCCCCAGCATTTT.